Presented here are 3 T cell receptor beta chains from one specimen sequenced in a study of neurological immune-mediated disorders. In TCRdb, the 5' RACE reads were re-called with MiXCR into one record per CDR3 protein. The sample includes roughly 62,000 distinct CDR3 sequences, approximately 10% of them seen just once. Sample: PBMCs. Source of these receptors: a man in his fifties or sixties in good health.

V and J are TRBV20-1 and TRBJ1-1; 7 nucleotides align to TRBD1. CDR3 size: 13 residues. V was clipped by 6 bases and J by 0 bases; unmatched bases: 4. Germline V gene lookup returns CDR1 DFQATT and CDR2 SNEGSKA (reference sequence). This CDR3 reads CSAYRGMNTEAFF. The DNA for the CDR3 is TGCAGTGCCTACAGGGGAATGAACACTGAAGCTTTCTTT.

The rearrangement uses TRBV20-1 and TRBJ1-2; no reliable D call. Germline CDR1 and CDR2: DFQATT and SNEGSKA (reference sequence). This CDR3 spans 15 amino acids. V was shortened by 3 bases and J by 0 bases, with 14 bases between the two germline ends. The CDR3 DNA is TGCAGTGCTAGGGATGAGCGGGCAGCTAACTATGGCTACACCTTC. Translation gives CSARDERAANYGYTF.

This clonotype was counted at least ten times. V usage is TRBV11-2 and J usage is TRBJ2-7; TRBD1 agrees at 8 bases. The germline V gene encodes CDR1 SGHAT and CDR2 FQNNGV. The CDR3 runs 15 residues. J was trimmed by 4 bases and V by 4 bases; bases with no gene match: 9. The DNA of the CDR3 is TGTGCCAGCAGCTCCCCCCGGGACAGGTTTTACGAGCAGTACTTC. It codes for CASSSPRDRFYEQYF.